This is a list of T cell receptor beta chains from one sample in a study of T cell repertoires in cytomegalovirus infection. Antigens for these TCRs are unknown. MiXCR, run by TCRdb on the reads, gives a single entry per CDR3 protein. There are 350,000 to 400,000 distinct CDR3 sequences in the sample; about 34% occur only once, and 13% lies in the top ten. The material was cultured PBMCs, obtained from culture after CMV antigen stimulation. These receptors were collected from a human donor in good health (CMV status not recorded). Some clones in this sample may be carry-over from other donors' samples. CDR3s include the opening cysteine and the closing phenylalanine or tryptophan. The D gene is left open where the match is weak. For some rows the clone size is stated as once, few or many, or as a class when expanded; others skip it.

clone_size | j_call | d_call | v_call | cdr3_length | cdr3_aa | cdr3_nt
NA | TRBJ2-5 | NA | TRBV7-2 | 13 | CASSFMVGETQYF | TGTGCCAGCAGCTTCATGGTGGGAGAGACCCAGTACTTC
NA | TRBJ1-1 | NA | TRBV6-2/TRBV6-3 | 14 | CASSYPYEDTEAFF | TGTGCCAGCAGTTACCCATACGAGGACACTGAAGCTTTCTTT
few | TRBJ2-4 | NA | TRBV7-9 | 15 | CASSFPTVTKNIQYF | TGTGCCAGCAGCTTCCCGACAGTGACCAAAAACATTCAGTACTTC
NA | TRBJ2-2 | TRBD2 | TRBV6-2/TRBV6-3 | 16 | CASSSRLAGGPGELFF | TGTGCCAGCAGTTCCCGACTAGCGGGGGGACCCGGGGAGCTGTTTTTT
NA | TRBJ2-7 | NA | TRBV7-2 | 13 | CASSFNRPYEQYF | TGTGCCAGCAGCTTTAACAGGCCCTACGAGCAGTACTTC
NA | TRBJ2-3 | TRBD2 | TRBV24-1 | 16 | CATSGGRLAGADTQYF | TGTGCCACCAGTGGCGGTAGGCTAGCGGGAGCTGATACGCAGTATTTT
few | TRBJ2-6 | NA | TRBV6-2/TRBV6-3 | 15 | CASSKTYGGANVLTF | TGTGCCAGCAGTAAAACGTACGGAGGGGCCAACGTCCTGACTTTC
NA | TRBJ2-1 | TRBD2 | TRBV20-1 | 15 | CSARDLTSGNNEQFF | TGCAGTGCTAGAGATCTGACTAGCGGGAACAATGAGCAGTTCTTC
NA | TRBJ1-6 | NA | TRBV20-1 | 14 | CSASRPSYNSPLHF | TGCAGTGCTAGCAGACCCTCCTATAATTCACCCCTCCACTTT
NA | TRBJ2-5 | NA | TRBV20-1 | 15 | CSATKGGRRQETQYF | TGCAGTGCTACTAAGGGCGGACGGCGACAAGAGACCCAGTACTTC
NA | TRBJ2-1 | NA | TRBV7-8 | 13 | CASSPPAAYEQFF | TGTGCCAGCAGCCCTCCCGCGGCATATGAGCAGTTCTTC
NA | TRBJ2-7 | TRBD2 | TRBV4-1 | 17 | CASSQVAGLASSYEQYF | TGCGCCAGCAGCCAAGTTGCGGGACTAGCGAGCTCCTACGAGCAGTACTTC
few | TRBJ2-7 | NA | TRBV4-3 | 14 | CASSTLQGTYEQYF | TGCGCCAGCAGCACATTGCAGGGAACCTACGAGCAGTACTTC
NA | TRBJ2-1 | TRBD2 | TRBV24-1 | 16 | CATSDAGSGRWNEQFF | TGTGCCACCAGTGACGCGGGTAGCGGGAGGTGGAATGAGCAGTTCTTC
NA | TRBJ2-7 | NA | TRBV4-2 | 14 | CASSQAASLEEQYF | TGTGCCAGCAGCCAAGCGGCCTCTCTTGAAGAGCAGTACTTC
few | TRBJ1-4 | TRBD1 | TRBV12-3/TRBV12-4 | 14 | CATMGQPPNEKLFF | TGTGCCACCATGGGACAGCCACCTAATGAAAAACTGTTTTTT
NA | TRBJ2-3 | TRBD2 | TRBV6-8 | 15 | CASISGTSGTDTQYF | TGTGCCAGCATCTCCGGGACTAGCGGCACAGATACGCAGTATTTT
NA | TRBJ2-3 | NA | TRBV14 | 13 | CASSQHSADTQYF | TGTGCCAGCAGCCAACACTCTGCCGATACGCAGTATTTT
few | TRBJ1-1 | NA | TRBV4-1 | 15 | CASSQERPMNTEAFF | TGCGCCAGCAGCCAAGAGCGCCCGATGAACACTGAAGCTTTCTTT
few | TRBJ2-3 | NA | TRBV12-3/TRBV12-4 | 19 | CASTHIPGQLTSSTDTQYF | TGTGCCAGCACCCATATCCCTGGACAGCTAACGTCTAGCACAGATACGCAGTATTTT
NA | TRBJ1-1 | NA | TRBV3-1 | 13 | CASREFQYTEAFF | TGTGCCAGCAGAGAGTTCCAGTACACTGAAGCTTTCTTT
NA | TRBJ1-3 | NA | TRBV20-1 | 14 | CSAEKVHSGNTIYF | TGCAGTGCTGAAAAGGTCCACTCTGGAAACACCATATATTTT
many | TRBJ2-2 | NA | TRBV25-1 | 14 | CASSEYRDTGELFF | TGTGCCAGCAGTGAATACAGGGACACCGGGGAGCTGTTTTTT
NA | TRBJ2-7 | TRBD1 | TRBV7-9 | 14 | CASSVGTGRGEQYF | TGTGCCAGCAGCGTCGGGACAGGGAGAGGCGAGCAGTACTTC
few | TRBJ2-3 | TRBD2 | TRBV7-3 | 15 | CASRLSSGSADTQYF | TGTGCCAGCAGGTTGTCTAGCGGGAGCGCAGATACGCAGTATTTT
few | TRBJ2-3 | TRBD1 | TRBV19 | 13 | CASSSLQGDTQYF | TGTGCCAGTAGTTCCTTACAGGGGGATACGCAGTATTTT
NA | TRBJ1-1 | NA | TRBV30 | 13 | CAWSVQGLTLAFF | TGTGCCTGGAGTGTACAAGGCCTAACTTTGGCTTTCTTT
NA | TRBJ2-1 | NA | TRBV5-1 | 13 | CASSLGLRNEQFF | TGCGCCAGCAGCTTAGGACTAAGAAATGAGCAGTTCTTC
many | TRBJ2-1 | NA | TRBV11-3 | 15 | CASSQAMSSYNEQFF | TGTGCCAGCAGCCAGGCGATGTCGTCTTACAATGAGCAGTTCTTC
NA | TRBJ2-6 | TRBD1 | TRBV27 | 17 | CASSPRTGWGGANVLTF | TGTGCCAGCAGTCCCCGGACAGGGTGGGGTGGGGCCAACGTCCTGACTTTC
NA | TRBJ2-1 | NA | TRBV9 | 17 | CASSVYGDGTAYNEQFF | TGTGCCAGCAGCGTATACGGGGACGGGACGGCCTACAATGAGCAGTTCTTC
few | TRBJ2-3 | NA | TRBV27 | 14 | CASSFFSAADTQYF | TGTGCCAGCAGTTTTTTTAGCGCAGCAGATACGCAGTATTTT
NA | TRBJ2-7 | NA | TRBV19 | 12 | CASAGNSYEQYF | TGTGCCAGTGCAGGGAACTCCTACGAGCAGTACTTC
NA | TRBJ2-1 | TRBD1 | TRBV9 | 19 | CASSSSPRPSGQGSNEQFF | TGTGCCAGCAGCTCCAGTCCCCGTCCATCGGGACAGGGGAGTAATGAGCAGTTCTTC
NA | TRBJ1-4 | NA | TRBV12-3/TRBV12-4 | 15 | CASSLGGGNNEKLFF | TGTGCCAGCAGTTTAGGAGGGGGTAACAATGAAAAACTGTTTTTT
few | TRBJ2-3 | TRBD2 | TRBV4-1 | 16 | CASSQRLAGVADTQYF | TGCGCCAGCAGCCAAAGACTAGCGGGAGTAGCAGATACGCAGTATTTT
NA | TRBJ2-7 | NA | TRBV30 | 12 | CAWSEGGYEQYF | TGTGCCTGGAGTGAGGGGGGCTACGAGCAGTACTTC
few | TRBJ2-6 | NA | TRBV19 | 17 | CASSAGGSYSGANVLTF | TGTGCCAGTAGTGCTGGGGGGAGTTACTCTGGGGCCAACGTCCTGACTTTC
NA | TRBJ2-7 | NA | TRBV7-2 | 12 | CASSLEVPEQYF | TGTGCCAGCAGCTTGGAGGTCCCGGAGCAGTACTTC
NA | TRBJ2-1 | NA | TRBV10-3 | 14 | CATEEGIAYNEQFF | TGTGCCACCGAGGAGGGGATCGCCTACAATGAGCAGTTCTTC
NA | TRBJ2-1 | NA | TRBV5-4 | 11 | CASSYSGQQFF | TGTGCCAGCAGCTACTCGGGACAGCAGTTCTTC
once | TRBJ1-5 | NA | TRBV28 | 14 | CASSLDSINQPQHF | TGTGCCAGCAGTCTGGACAGTATCAATCAGCCCCAGCATTTT
NA | TRBJ2-3 | NA | TRBV7-2 | 13 | CASSLDVRDAQYF | TGTGCCAGCAGCTTAGACGTACGAGACGCGCAGTATTTT
NA | TRBJ2-2 | TRBD2 | TRBV7-2 | 15 | CASSLELATTGELFF | TGTGCCAGCAGCTTGGAACTAGCGACCACCGGGGAGCTGTTTTTT
NA | TRBJ2-7 | NA | TRBV6-6 | 16 | CASSYPLDRPTYEQYF | TGTGCCAGCAGTTACCCCCTCGACAGGCCAACCTACGAGCAGTACTTC
NA | TRBJ2-2 | NA | TRBV27 | 15 | CASSISRATDGELFF | TGTGCCAGCAGCATTAGCCGGGCCACCGACGGGGAGCTGTTTTTT
NA | TRBJ2-3 | NA | TRBV19 | 16 | CASSQKAGGVTDTQYF | TGTGCCAGTAGTCAGAAGGCTGGAGGGGTCACAGATACGCAGTATTTT
NA | TRBJ1-6 | TRBD1 | TRBV11-2 | 14 | CASSIDRGTPPLHF | TGTGCCAGCAGTATTGACAGGGGGACTCCACCCCTCCACTTT
NA | TRBJ2-1 | NA | TRBV27 | 15 | CASGKTGIGQFEQFF | TGTGCCAGCGGAAAGACAGGAATAGGACAATTCGAGCAGTTCTTC
NA | TRBJ1-2 | NA | TRBV2 | 14 | CASSGKLSIGGYTF | TGTGCCAGCAGTGGAAAGTTGTCCATCGGTGGCTACACCTTC
few | TRBJ1-6 | TRBD1 | TRBV7-2 | 16 | CASRRETGKLNSPLHF | TGTGCCAGCAGACGTGAGACAGGGAAGTTAAATTCACCCCTCCACTTT
NA | TRBJ2-1 | TRBD2 | TRBV4-3 | 16 | CASSQIAGGPLNEQFF | TGCGCCAGCAGCCAGATAGCGGGAGGGCCCTTGAATGAGCAGTTCTTC
NA | TRBJ1-2 | NA | TRBV27 | 12 | CASREGYYGYTF | TGTGCCAGCAGAGAGGGGTACTATGGCTACACCTTC
NA | TRBJ2-1 | TRBD2 | TRBV5-1 | 15 | CASSRLRERQNEQFF | TGCGCCAGCAGCCGTTTGCGGGAGAGGCAGAATGAGCAGTTCTTC
NA | TRBJ2-1 | NA | TRBV4-1 | 11 | CASSHGNEQFF | TGCGCCAGCAGCCATGGCAATGAGCAGTTCTTC
many | TRBJ2-3 | NA | TRBV7-9 | 13 | CASSPKGKDTQYF | TGTGCCAGCAGCCCTAAGGGGAAAGATACGCAGTATTTT
few | TRBJ2-3 | NA | TRBV7-2 | 15 | CASSSPSGVGDTQYF | TGTGCCAGCAGCTCCCCCAGCGGAGTTGGAGATACGCAGTATTTT
NA | TRBJ2-3 | NA | TRBV18 | 13 | CASSPPATDTQYF | TGTGCCAGCTCACCACCAGCGACAGATACGCAGTATTTT
few | TRBJ2-7 | NA | TRBV4-1 | 14 | CASSQARAPYEQYF | TGCGCCAGCAGCCAAGCCAGGGCCCCCTACGAGCAGTACTTC